This TCR beta chain was identified during a study of post-analysis software for immune sequencing data. About the study: Relapsing-remitting, secondary progressive and progressive-relapsing courses of multiple sclerosis were included. Study findings and constraints: Strong co-clustering by F measure linked samples that shared a preparation batch. Versus controls, multiple sclerosis patients showed significantly lower diversity (normalized Chao1). In patients, TRBV5-6, TRBV5-1 and TRBV20-1 belonged to four or five TRBV segments found more frequently than in controls.

Trimming shortened V by 4 bases and J by 4 bases, and 11 bases separated the two germline ends. Germline CDR1 SGHRS, CDR2 YFSETQ. CDR3 length: 13 residues. Prepared libraries of TCR beta cDNA carried unique molecular identifiers. Between roughly 0.9 and 11 million T cells gave rise to 500,000 to 600,000 cDNA molecules. TCRdb itself ran the PCR reads through MiXCR, one entry per CDR3 protein. Altogether roughly 730,000 distinct CDR3 sequences are present, 30% being singletons, with the ten largest covering more than 0.45%. This clonotype showed up just a few times. The antigen is undetermined. The J gene is TRBJ2-5, the V gene TRBV5-1; D is undetermined. The sequencing input was blood. The receptor comes from a girl under 18 with multiple sclerosis. The CDR3 DNA reads as TGCGCCAGCAGCCCCCGGCCGATAGAGACCCAGTACTTC. Translated, it gives CASSPRPIETQYF.